This T cell receptor beta chain was observed in a study of blood T cell repertoires in COVID-19. The CDR3 sequence is 16 residues long. The J segment lost 5 bases and the V segment lost 7 bases, leaving 13 bases of the junction unmatched. Germline CDR1 reads MDHEN; CDR2 reads SYDVKM. Sequenced by immunoSEQ multiplex PCR; TCRdb stores in-frame clones only, minus some. This repertoire shows about 110,000 clones, about nine tenths found once; its top ten account for 6.8%. V is TRBV28 and J is TRBJ2-1, with TRBD2 matching over 8 bases. The sample consisted of peripheral blood. The receptor was isolated from a man between 50 and 59 years old with active or convalescent COVID-19. The CDR3, as DNA: TGTGCCAGCATCCCCGGGGGCGGGAGGAGGAACAATGAGCAGTTCTTC. As protein: CASIPGGGRRNNEQFF.